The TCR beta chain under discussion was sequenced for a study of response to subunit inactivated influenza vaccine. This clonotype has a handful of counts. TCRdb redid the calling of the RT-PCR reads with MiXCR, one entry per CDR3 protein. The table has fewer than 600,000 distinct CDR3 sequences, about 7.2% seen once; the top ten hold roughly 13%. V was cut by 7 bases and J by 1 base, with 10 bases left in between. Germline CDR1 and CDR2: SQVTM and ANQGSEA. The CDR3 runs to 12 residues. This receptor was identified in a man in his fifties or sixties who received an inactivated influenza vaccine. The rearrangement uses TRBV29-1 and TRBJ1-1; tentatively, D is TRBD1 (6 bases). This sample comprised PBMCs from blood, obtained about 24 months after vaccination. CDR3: CSAGTQNTEAFF. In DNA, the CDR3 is TGCAGCGCCGGGACACAGAACACTGAAGCTTTCTTT.